This T cell receptor beta chain was identified during a study of blood T cell repertoires in COVID-19. Assay: immunoSEQ multiplex PCR; the TCRdb copy retains only in-frame clones and omits some. This table has about 180,000 clones, around 73% appearing once. Germline V gene sequence: CDR1 MNHNY, CDR2 SVGAGI (reference sequence). V dropped 6 bases and J dropped 5; count of bases not matched to a gene: 6. The CDR3 length is 15 residues. Sequenced input: PBMCs or T cells enriched from blood (not recorded which). The chain carries TRBV6-6 and TRBJ2-1, with 11 bases that match TRBD2. The receptor was isolated from a woman aged 50 to 60 who had recovered from COVID-19. The CDR3 DNA reads as TGTGCCAGCAGACTGCCGGGACTAGCGGACAATGAGCAGTTCTTC. Translation: CASRLPGLADNEQFF.